This T cell receptor beta chain was sequenced for a study of T-cell memory formation after mild COVID-19. Overall study findings and caveats: Within pre-infection memory, some responding clones were found, suggesting cross-reactive memory joined. Clonal second-wave expansions that peaked on day 37 had unconfirmed SARS-CoV-2 specificity. Contracting clones from day 15 to 85 had balanced CD4/CD8; later expanders favoured CD4+.

5'RACE, which relied on constant-segment primers, yielded TCR alpha and TCR beta cDNA libraries carrying sample barcodes and UMIs. Via MiXCR, TCRdb re-called the 5' RACE reads, giving one row per CDR3 protein. The sample includes tens of thousands of distinct CDR3 sequences, around 10% of them seen just once. The germline CDR1 and CDR2 sequences are LGHNA and YSLEER. This CDR3 is built from 16 residues. The junction had 4 bases not matched to a gene; V was cut back by 0 bases and J by 5 bases. The sample holds many counts of this clonotype. Its antigen is unknown. This chain uses TRBV4-3 with TRBJ1-6; 7 nucleotides line up with TRBD1. The source of this sequence is a man aged 18 to 29 who had mild COVID-19 (a few samples of this study predate the infection). Cell type and time point are not known. The sequencing sample was made of PBMCs or a T cell subset sorted from them (not recorded which). The CDR3 loop is CASSQESQGNNSPLHF. CDR3 DNA sequence: TGCGCCAGCAGCCAAGAGTCACAGGGGAATAATTCACCCCTCCACTTT.